The present T cell receptor beta chain was sequenced within a study of T cell changes during pregnancy in multiple sclerosis. Here immunoSEQ multiplex PCR was the method, and the copy in TCRdb shows in-frame clones only, minus some. This table holds some 110,000 clones, 92% found once. This receptor was identified in a female donor with multiple sclerosis, enrolled in a pregnancy study. The material was peripheral blood, obtained in the third trimester of pregnancy.

CDR3 amino acids: CASKGARAGYTF. CDR3 coding DNA: TGTGCCAGCAAGGGGGCGCGTGCTGGCTACACCTTC. The chain uses TRBV6-5 and TRBJ1-2, with 7 bases aligning to TRBD1. Losses at the gene ends were 7 bases for V and 7 bases for J; bases not matched to a gene: 6. The CDR3 is 12 residues long. The germline CDR1 and CDR2 sequences are MNHEY and SVGAGI.